In this sample, the clone carrying this T cell receptor (beta chain) turned up once. Using its own MiXCR run on the PCR reads, TCRdb lists one record per CDR3 protein. The table has 15,000 to 20,000 distinct CDR3 sequences, around 50% seen once. This entry belongs to a study of tumor-infiltrating lymphocytes in oesophageal squamous cell carcinoma. J was trimmed by 6 bases and V by 6 bases; bases with no gene match: 1. This CDR3 has 13 amino acids. CDR1 and CDR2 from the germline V gene are MNHNS and SASEGT. The chain employs TRBV6-1 and TRBJ2-1; TRBD1 aligns across 11 bases. The sample consisted of esophageal tumor tissue. The TCR sequence derives from a male donor with esophageal squamous cell carcinoma. CDR3 amino acids: CASRGQGGNEQFF. DNA for the CDR3: TGTGCCAGCAGGGGACAGGGGGGCAATGAGCAGTTCTTC.